The source of this TCR beta chain is a study of cytomegalovirus exposure and HLA in healthy donors. The assay was immunoSEQ multiplex PCR, and TCRdb's table has in-frame clones only and misses some. This table holds about 56,000 clones, about 95% found once. The CDR3 sequence is 17 residues long. V gave up 1 base and J gave up 8 bases; unmatched junction bases: 13. Per the germline V gene, CDR1 is ENHRY and CDR2 is SYGVKD. The chain employs TRBV10-3 and TRBJ2-1, with 8 bases lining up with TRBD2. The sample taken for sequencing was PBMCs. The receptor was isolated from a woman aged 18-29 years in good health and CMV-seronegative. The DNA for the CDR3 is TGTGCCATCAGTGAGTGGGTGTCGGGGGGGCCTATGGATGAGCAGTTCTTC. It codes for CAISEWVSGGPMDEQFF.